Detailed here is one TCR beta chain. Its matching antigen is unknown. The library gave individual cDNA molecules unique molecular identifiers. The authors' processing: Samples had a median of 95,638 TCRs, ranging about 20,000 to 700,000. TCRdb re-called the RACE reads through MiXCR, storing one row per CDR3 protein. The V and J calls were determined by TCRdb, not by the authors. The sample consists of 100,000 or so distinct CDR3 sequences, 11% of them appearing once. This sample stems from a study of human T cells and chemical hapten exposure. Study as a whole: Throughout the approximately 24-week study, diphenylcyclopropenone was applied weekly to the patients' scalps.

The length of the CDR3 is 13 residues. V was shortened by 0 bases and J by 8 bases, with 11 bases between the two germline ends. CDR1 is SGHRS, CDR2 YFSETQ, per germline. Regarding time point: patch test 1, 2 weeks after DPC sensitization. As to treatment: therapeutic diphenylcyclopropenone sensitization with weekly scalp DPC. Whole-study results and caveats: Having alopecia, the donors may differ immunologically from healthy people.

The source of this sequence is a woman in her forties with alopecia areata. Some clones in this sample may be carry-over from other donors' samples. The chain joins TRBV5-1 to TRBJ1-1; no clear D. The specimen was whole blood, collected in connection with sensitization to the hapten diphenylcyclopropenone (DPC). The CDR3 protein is CASSLAEGAEAFF. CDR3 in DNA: TGCGCCAGCAGCTTGGCAGAGGGAGCCGAAGCTTTCTTT.